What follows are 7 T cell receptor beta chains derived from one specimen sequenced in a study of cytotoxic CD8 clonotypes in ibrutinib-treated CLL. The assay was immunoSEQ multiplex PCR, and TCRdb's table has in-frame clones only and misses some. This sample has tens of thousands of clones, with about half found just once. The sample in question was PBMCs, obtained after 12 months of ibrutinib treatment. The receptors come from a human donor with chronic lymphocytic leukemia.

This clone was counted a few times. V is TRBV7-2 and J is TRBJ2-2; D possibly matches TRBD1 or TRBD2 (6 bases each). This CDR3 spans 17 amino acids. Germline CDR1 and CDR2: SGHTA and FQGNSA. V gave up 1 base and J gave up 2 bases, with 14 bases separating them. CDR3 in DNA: TGTGCCAGCAGCTTAGTAACAGGGAGGCCTAACACCGGGGAGCTGTTTTTT. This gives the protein CASSLVTGRPNTGELFF.

The CDR3 sequence: CASSLAAHLAGELFF. CDR3 bases: TGTGCCAGCAGCTTAGCGGCCCACCTGGCCGGGGAGCTGTTTTTT. V and J are TRBV7-6 and TRBJ2-2; unclear D gene. The CDR3 consists of 15 residues. V lost 0 bases and J 6 bases, leaving 11 bases between the germline ends. Germline V gene data show CDR1 as SGHVS and CDR2 as FNYEAQ.

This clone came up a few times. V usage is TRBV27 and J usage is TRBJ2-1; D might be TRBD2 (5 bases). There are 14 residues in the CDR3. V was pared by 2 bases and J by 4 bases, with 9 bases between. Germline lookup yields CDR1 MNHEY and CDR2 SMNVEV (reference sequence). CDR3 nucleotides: TGTGCCAGCAGTTTAACCACGGGGTACAATGAGCAGTTCTTC. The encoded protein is CASSLTTGYNEQFF.

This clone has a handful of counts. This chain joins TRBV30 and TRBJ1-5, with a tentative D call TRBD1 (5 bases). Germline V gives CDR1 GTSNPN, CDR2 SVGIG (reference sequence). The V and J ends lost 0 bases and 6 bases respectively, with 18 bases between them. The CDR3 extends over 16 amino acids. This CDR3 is CAWSVQGRVAGQPQHF. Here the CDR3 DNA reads TGTGCCTGGAGTGTACAAGGCAGGGTGGCAGGTCAGCCCCAGCATTTT.

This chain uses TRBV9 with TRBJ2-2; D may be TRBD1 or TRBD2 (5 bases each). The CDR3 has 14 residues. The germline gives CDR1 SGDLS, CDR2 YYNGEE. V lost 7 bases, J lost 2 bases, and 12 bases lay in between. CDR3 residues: CASRGQGNTGELFF. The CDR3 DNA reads TGTGCCAGCCGGGGCCAGGGAAACACCGGGGAGCTGTTTTTT.

CDR3 coding DNA: TGTGCCAGCAGCTTGCAGGGGGGGGACACTGAAGCTTTCTTT. As protein: CASSLQGGDTEAFF. The rearrangement links TRBV7-2 to TRBJ1-1, with 7 bases fitting TRBD1. V lost 3 bases, J lost 3 bases, and 4 bases stayed unmatched. CDR1 and CDR2 from the germline V gene are SGHTA and FQGNSA. This CDR3 contains 14 residues.

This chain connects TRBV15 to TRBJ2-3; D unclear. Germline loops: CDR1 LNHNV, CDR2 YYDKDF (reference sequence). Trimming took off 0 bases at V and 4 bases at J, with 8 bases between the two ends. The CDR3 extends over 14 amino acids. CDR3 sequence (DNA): TGTGCCACCAGCAGAGAGATAGCTCCAGATACGCAGTATTTT. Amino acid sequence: CATSREIAPDTQYF.